Listed here are 18 T cell receptor beta chains from one sample, sequenced in a study of graft-versus-host responses after intestinal transplantation. The data were produced by immunoSEQ multiplex PCR, yet TCRdb's version contains in-frame clones alone and is incomplete. The profile shows 49,000 or so clones, 90% to 95% of them singletons. The input for sequencing was PBMCs, taken about 800 days after a first intestinal transplant, on the day of a second. The receptors were gathered from a human patient who received an intestinal transplant, so some T cells may come from the graft donor.

The chain has TRBV28 and TRBJ1-1, with 7 bases aligning to TRBD1. This CDR3 has 14 amino acids. Trimming cost V 6 bases and J 0 bases; bases outside gene matches: 4. Germline CDR1 reads MDHEN; CDR2 reads SYDVKM. CDR3 protein: CASSPGTVNTEAFF. The CDR3 bases are TGTGCCAGCAGCCCTGGGACAGTGAACACTGAAGCTTTCTTT.

The rearrangement links TRBV11-2 to TRBJ1-1; a possible D gene is TRBD1 (6 bases). Between the trimmed V and J ends, which lost 8 bases and 0 bases, there was a span of 16 bases. Germline V gene data show CDR1 as SGHAT and CDR2 as FQNNGV. The CDR3 extends over 15 amino acids. The CDR3 loop is CASGTQTGMNTEAFF. In DNA form, the CDR3 reads TGTGCCAGCGGAACCCAAACAGGGATGAACACTGAAGCTTTCTTT. Using reference TRBV11-2 and TRBJ1-1 for the parts outside the CDR3, the full variable domain is EAGVAQSPRYKIIEKRQSVAFWCNPISGHATLYWYQQILGQGPKLLIQFQNNGVVDDSQLPKDRFSAERLKGVDSTLKIQPAKLEDSAVYLCASGTQTGMNTEAFFGQGTRLTVV.

V gene TRBV7-6 combines with J gene TRBJ2-2, with D hard to call. Germline V gene data show CDR1 as SGHVS and CDR2 as FNYEAQ. The CDR3 covers 15 residues. V lost 2 bases, J lost 1 base, and 8 bases lay in between. As DNA, the CDR3 is TGTGCCAGCAGCTTAAACGGGTTGAACACCGGGGAGCTGTTTTTT. It translates to CASSLNGLNTGELFF.

The chain uses TRBV6-5 and TRBJ2-1; a possible D gene is TRBD2 (6 bases). The CDR3 length is 14 residues. Germline CDR1 is MNHEY and CDR2 is SVGAGI. Trimming cost V 3 bases and J 5 bases, with 11 bases left between them. The CDR3 protein is CASSYLAEHNEQFF. CDR3 sequence (DNA): TGTGCCAGCAGTTATTTAGCGGAGCACAATGAGCAGTTCTTC.

The V and J genes are TRBV29-1 and TRBJ2-1; 7 bases line up with TRBD1. The CDR3 contains 17 residues. Germline values: CDR1 SQVTM, CDR2 ANQGSEA. Trimming took 0 bases from V and 7 from J; bases not matched to a gene: 15. The CDR3 region is CSVEDQGQDVFRNEQFF. The CDR3 DNA reads as TGCAGCGTTGAAGATCAAGGACAGGACGTTTTTCGAAATGAGCAGTTCTTC.

The V call is TRBV15, the J call TRBJ1-1; D ambiguous. CDR1 LNHNV and CDR2 YYDKDF come from the germline V gene (reference sequence). The CDR3 totals 16 residues. V gave up 0 bases and J gave up 4 bases, with 15 bases separating them. The CDR3 DNA sequence: TGTGCCACCAGCAGAGATGACAACGCTCAGTCCACTGAAGCTTTCTTT. This codes for CATSRDDNAQSTEAFF.

The V gene is TRBV5-8, the J gene TRBJ2-1; no reliable D call. V dropped 2 bases and J dropped 2 bases, with 8 bases sitting between them. CDR3 length equals 14 residues. Germline values: CDR1 SGHTS, CDR2 YDEGEE. This CDR3 reads CASSLARAYNEQFF. The DNA for the CDR3 is TGTGCCAGCAGCTTAGCTCGCGCCTACAATGAGCAGTTCTTC.

The J gene is TRBJ2-3, the V gene TRBV19, with 7 bases aligning to TRBD2. Germline-derived CDR1 and CDR2 are LNHDA and SQIVND (reference sequence). Trimming removed 2 bases from V and 2 bases from J; junction bases left unmatched: 16. This CDR3 is built from 19 residues. In nucleotides, the CDR3 is TGTGCCAGTAGTATATCTGGGGTGAAAAGCGGGGCCTACACAGATACGCAGTATTTT. This sequence encodes CASSISGVKSGAYTDTQYF.

As to this clone: Other DNA variants within this sample encode the same CDR3. The CDR3 nucleotides are TGTGCCAGCACGTTTGCTCGAGGGTCTTACGAGCAGTACTTC. It translates to CASTFARGSYEQYF. The chain recombines TRBV27 with TRBJ2-7, with D possibly TRBD2 on 5 matching bases. With 7 bases removed from V and 4 bases from J, the gap between germline ends came to 17 bases. Germline assignment: CDR1 MNHEY and CDR2 SMNVEV (reference sequence). The CDR3 runs to 14 residues.

The chain is built from TRBV30 and TRBJ1-1; no clear D gene. Germline V gene sequence: CDR1 GTSNPN, CDR2 SVGIG (reference sequence). This CDR3 contains 14 residues. Trimming stripped 3 bases from V and 9 bases from J, with 20 bases between. In DNA, the CDR3 is TGTGCCTGGAGCCTCCTCTCGGCCCCCGGAAAAGCTTTCTTT. Encoded protein: CAWSLLSAPGKAFF.

The chain couples TRBV29-1 to TRBJ2-7, with 11 positions matching TRBD2. V gave up 6 bases and J gave up 2 bases; unmatched junction bases: 0. CDR3 length: 12 residues. Germline values: CDR1 SQVTM, CDR2 ANQGSEA. CDR3 nucleotides: TGCAGCGTGACTAGCGGGACCTACGAGCAGTACTTC. It codes for CSVTSGTYEQYF.

The rearrangement links TRBV5-1 to TRBJ2-5, with 7 bases aligning to TRBD1. V dropped 0 bases and J dropped 1; count of bases not matched to a gene: 0. The CDR3 consists of 14 residues. Per the germline V gene, CDR1 is SGHRS and CDR2 is YFSETQ. Written as DNA, the CDR3 is TGCGCCAGCAGCTTGGACAGGGGCCAAGAGACCCAGTACTTC. This sequence encodes CASSLDRGQETQYF.

Regarding this clone: Germline and junction disagree at one end, which may indicate a read error. The V call is TRBV7-9, the J call TRBJ2-3; TRBD1 matches at 7 bases. This CDR3 has 14 amino acids. CDR1 and CDR2 from the germline V gene are SEHNR and FQNEAQ (reference sequence). The CDR3 DNA reads as TGTGCCAGCAGCATAGCGACAGGGCAAGATACGCAGTATTTT. Translated: CASSIATGQDTQYF.

V is TRBV30 and J is TRBJ2-1; 14 bases agree with TRBD2. With 3 bases clipped from V and 2 bases from J, the junction kept 18 bases outside the gene matches. Germline V gives CDR1 GTSNPN, CDR2 SVGIG (reference sequence). The CDR3 totals 21 residues. The CDR3 sequence: CAWSGLTGRTSGRSPYNEQFF. CDR3 nucleotide sequence: TGTGCCTGGAGCGGGCTGACAGGGCGGACTAGCGGGAGGTCCCCCTACAATGAGCAGTTCTTC.

This chain links TRBV10-2 with TRBJ1-3; D is perhaps TRBD1 (5 bases). This CDR3 spans 14 amino acids. Trimming pared 2 bases from V and 4 bases from J, leaving 9 bases between. The germline CDR1 and CDR2 sequences are WSHSY and SAAADI. For the CDR3, the DNA is TGCGCCAGCAGTGAGCGGACAAACGGAAACACCATATATTTT. Translation: CASSERTNGNTIYF.

The CDR3 spells CASSTGAPNYGYTF. Here the CDR3 DNA reads TGTGCCAGCAGTACGGGGGCACCTAACTATGGCTACACCTTC. V and J are TRBV6-1 and TRBJ1-2, with a weak D call TRBD1 (6 bases). The germline gives CDR1 MNHNS, CDR2 SASEGT. This CDR3 contains 14 residues. The ends were cut back, 5 bases at V and 0 bases at J, with 10 bases in the middle.

V usage is TRBV14 and J usage is TRBJ2-3; D not resolved. Deletions cut 1 base from V and 7 bases from J, with 9 bases between. The CDR3 spans 13 residues. The germline V gene has CDR1 SGHDN and CDR2 FVKESK. This CDR3 is CASSQVSGNTQYF. The DNA for the CDR3 is TGTGCCAGCAGCCAAGTTTCGGGTAATACGCAGTATTTT.

This clone was found once. This chain joins TRBV5-1 and TRBJ2-7, with 7 nucleotides matching TRBD1. This CDR3 contains 17 residues. Germline loops: CDR1 SGHRS, CDR2 YFSETQ. Trimming at V came to 4 bases and at J to 0 bases, leaving 13 bases not matched to a gene. The CDR3 sequence: CASSLLSSGTVSYEQYF. CDR3 bases: TGCGCCAGCAGCCTGCTTTCTTCCGGGACAGTCTCCTACGAGCAGTACTTC.